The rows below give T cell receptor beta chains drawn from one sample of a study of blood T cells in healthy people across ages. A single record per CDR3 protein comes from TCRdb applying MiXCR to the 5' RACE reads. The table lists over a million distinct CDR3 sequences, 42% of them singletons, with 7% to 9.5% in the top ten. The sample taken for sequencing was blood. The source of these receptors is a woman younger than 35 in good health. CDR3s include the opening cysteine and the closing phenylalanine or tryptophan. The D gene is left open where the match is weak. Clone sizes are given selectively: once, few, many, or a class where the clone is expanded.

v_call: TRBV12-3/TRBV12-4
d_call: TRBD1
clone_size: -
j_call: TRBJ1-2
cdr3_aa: CASRQGAWGYTF
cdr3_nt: TGTGCCAGTCGACAGGGGGCGTGGGGCTACACCTTC

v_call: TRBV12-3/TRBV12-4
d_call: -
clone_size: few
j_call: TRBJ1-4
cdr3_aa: CASSLRARQDNEKLFF
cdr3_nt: TGTGCCAGCAGTTTAAGGGCACGACAGGATAATGAAAAACTGTTTTTT

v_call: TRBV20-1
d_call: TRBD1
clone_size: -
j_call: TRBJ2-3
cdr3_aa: CSASLYGQGYWGTDTQYF
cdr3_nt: TGCAGTGCTAGCTTGTATGGACAGGGTTATTGGGGCACAGATACGCAGTATTTT

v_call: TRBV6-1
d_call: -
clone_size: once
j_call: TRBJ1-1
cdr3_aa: CASRFTLNTEAFF
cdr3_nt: TGTGCCAGCAGATTCACGCTAAACACTGAAGCTTTCTTT

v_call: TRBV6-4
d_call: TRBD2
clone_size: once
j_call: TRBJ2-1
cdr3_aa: CASSELAGGYEQFF
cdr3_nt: TGTGCCAGCAGTGAATTAGCGGGGGGGTATGAGCAGTTCTTC

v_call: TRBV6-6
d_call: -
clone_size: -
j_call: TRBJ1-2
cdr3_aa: CASSYRGGNGIYGYTF
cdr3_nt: TGTGCCAGCAGTTACCGAGGGGGAAACGGCATCTATGGCTACACCTTC

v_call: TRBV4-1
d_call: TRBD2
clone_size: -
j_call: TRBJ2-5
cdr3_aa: CASSQLAGHEQYF
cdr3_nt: TGCGCCAGCAGCCAACTAGCGGGACATGAGCAGTACTTC

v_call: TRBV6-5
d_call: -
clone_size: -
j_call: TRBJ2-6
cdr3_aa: CASTDTSGANVLTF
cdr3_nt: TGTGCCAGCACTGACACTTCTGGGGCCAACGTCCTGACTTTC

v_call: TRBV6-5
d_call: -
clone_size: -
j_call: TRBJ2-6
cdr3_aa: CASSYSEGSGANVLTF
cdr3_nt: TGTGCCAGCAGTTACTCGGAAGGCTCTGGGGCCAACGTCCTGACTTTC

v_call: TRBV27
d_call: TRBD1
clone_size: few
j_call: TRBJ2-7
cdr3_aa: CASSLRDRIYEQYF
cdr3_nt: TGTGCCAGCAGTTTACGGGACAGGATATACGAGCAGTACTTC

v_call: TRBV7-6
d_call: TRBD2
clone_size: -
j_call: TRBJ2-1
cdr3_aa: CASSASGGQNNEQFF
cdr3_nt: TGTGCCAGCAGCGCTAGCGGGGGGCAAAACAATGAGCAGTTCTTC

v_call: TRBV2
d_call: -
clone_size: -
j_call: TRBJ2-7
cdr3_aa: CASRNPLGSYEQYF
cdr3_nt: TGTGCCAGCAGGAACCCCCTCGGCTCCTACGAGCAGTACTTC

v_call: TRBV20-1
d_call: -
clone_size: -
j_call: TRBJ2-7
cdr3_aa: CSARDPPHEQYF
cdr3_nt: TGCAGTGCTAGAGATCCCCCCCACGAGCAGTACTTC

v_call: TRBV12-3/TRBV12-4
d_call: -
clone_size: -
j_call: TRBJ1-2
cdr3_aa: CASSQMTADYGYTF
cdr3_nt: TGTGCCAGCAGTCAGATGACAGCTGACTATGGCTACACCTTC

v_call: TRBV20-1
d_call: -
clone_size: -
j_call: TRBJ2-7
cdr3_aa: CSAGRQGLSDEQYF
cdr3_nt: TGCAGTGCTGGGAGACAGGGACTTTCCGACGAGCAGTACTTC

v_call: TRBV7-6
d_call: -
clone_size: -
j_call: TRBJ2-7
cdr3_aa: CASSLDGRRYEQYF
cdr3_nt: TGTGCCAGCAGCTTGGACGGACGGAGATACGAGCAGTACTTC

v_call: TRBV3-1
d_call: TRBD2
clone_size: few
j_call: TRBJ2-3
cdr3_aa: CASSRRLAGLVDGTDTQYF
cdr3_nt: TGTGCCAGCAGCCGAAGACTAGCGGGACTAGTTGACGGCACAGATACGCAGTATTTT

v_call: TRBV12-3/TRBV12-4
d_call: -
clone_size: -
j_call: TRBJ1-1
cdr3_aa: CASNFGGARNTEAFF
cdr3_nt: TGTGCCAGCAACTTCGGCGGGGCCCGGAACACTGAAGCTTTCTTT

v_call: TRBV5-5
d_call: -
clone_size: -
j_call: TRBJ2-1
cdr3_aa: CASSLTVEGGQFF
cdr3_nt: TGTGCCAGCAGCCTTACTGTGGAGGGAGGGCAGTTCTTC

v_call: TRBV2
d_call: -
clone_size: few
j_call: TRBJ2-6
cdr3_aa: CASTPSGAQSGANVLTF
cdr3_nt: TGTGCCAGCACTCCCTCGGGGGCTCAGTCTGGGGCCAACGTCCTGACTTTC

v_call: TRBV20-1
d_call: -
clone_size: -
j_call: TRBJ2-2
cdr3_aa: CSVPYTGELFF
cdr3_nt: TGCAGTGTCCCGTACACCGGGGAGCTGTTTTTT

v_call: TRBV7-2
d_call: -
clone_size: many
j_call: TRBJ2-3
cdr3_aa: CASSLVAADTQYF
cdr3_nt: TGTGCCAGCAGCTTAGTAGCAGCAGATACGCAGTATTTT

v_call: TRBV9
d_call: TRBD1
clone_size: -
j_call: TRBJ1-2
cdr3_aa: CASSQGQGPAGYTF
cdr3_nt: TGTGCCAGCAGCCAAGGACAGGGCCCGGCAGGCTACACCTTC

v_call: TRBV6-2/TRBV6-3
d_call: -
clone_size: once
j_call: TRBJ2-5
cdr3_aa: CASEGGNEQYF
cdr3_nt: TGTGCCAGCGAGGGGGGCAATGAGCAGTACTTC

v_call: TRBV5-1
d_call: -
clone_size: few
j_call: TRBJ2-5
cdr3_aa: CASSGDFLETQYF
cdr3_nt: TGCGCCAGCAGCGGGGACTTCCTGGAGACCCAGTACTTC

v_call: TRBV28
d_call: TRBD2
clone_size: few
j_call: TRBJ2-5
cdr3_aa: CASSLERGGVETQYF
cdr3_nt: TGTGCCAGCAGTTTAGAGCGGGGGGGAGTAGAGACCCAGTACTTC

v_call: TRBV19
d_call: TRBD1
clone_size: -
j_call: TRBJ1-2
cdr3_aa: CASSSGTGASYGYTF
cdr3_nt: TGTGCCAGTAGTTCCGGGACAGGAGCTTCCTATGGCTACACCTTC

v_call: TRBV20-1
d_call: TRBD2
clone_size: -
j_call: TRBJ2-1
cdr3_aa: CSAREPGGGAGGEQFF
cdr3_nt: TGCAGTGCTAGAGAGCCGGGGGGAGGGGCGGGAGGAGAGCAGTTCTTC

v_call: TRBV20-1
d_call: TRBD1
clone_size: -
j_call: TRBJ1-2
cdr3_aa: CSVISRDRPGDYGYTF
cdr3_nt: TGCAGTGTTATCAGCCGGGACAGGCCCGGGGACTATGGCTACACCTTC

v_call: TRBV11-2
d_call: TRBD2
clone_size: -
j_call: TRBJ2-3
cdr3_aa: CASSLGLSGSADTQYF
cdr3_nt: TGTGCCAGCAGCTTGGGATTGAGCGGGAGTGCAGATACGCAGTATTTT

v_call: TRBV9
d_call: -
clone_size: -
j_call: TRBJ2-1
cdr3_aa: CASQGSDERFF
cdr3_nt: TGTGCCAGCCAGGGGAGCGATGAGCGGTTCTTC

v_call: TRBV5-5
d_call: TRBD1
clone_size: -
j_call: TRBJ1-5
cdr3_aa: CASSLRGDRGSNQPQHF
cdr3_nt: TGTGCCAGCAGCTTGAGAGGGGACAGAGGGAGCAATCAGCCCCAGCATTTT

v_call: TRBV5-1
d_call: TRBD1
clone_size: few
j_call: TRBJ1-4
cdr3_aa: CASSGTGGANEKLFF
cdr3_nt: TGCGCCAGCAGCGGAACAGGGGGAGCTAATGAAAAACTGTTTTTT

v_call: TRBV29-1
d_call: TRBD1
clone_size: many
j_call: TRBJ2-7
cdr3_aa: CSVSGGESYEQYF
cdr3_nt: TGCAGCGTTTCAGGGGGCGAGTCCTACGAGCAGTACTTC

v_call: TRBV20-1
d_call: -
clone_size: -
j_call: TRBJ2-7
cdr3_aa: CSARPTGNPYEQYF
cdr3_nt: TGCAGTGCTAGACCCACAGGGAACCCCTACGAGCAGTACTTC

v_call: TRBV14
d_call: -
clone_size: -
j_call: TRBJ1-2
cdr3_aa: CASSQDLLAGSYGYTF
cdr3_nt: TGTGCCAGTAGCCAAGACCTCCTGGCAGGGTCCTATGGCTACACCTTC

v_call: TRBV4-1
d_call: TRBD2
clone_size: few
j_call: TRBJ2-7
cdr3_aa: CASSSPERGNYEQYF
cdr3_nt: TGCGCCAGCAGCTCCCCCGAGCGGGGGAACTACGAGCAGTACTTC

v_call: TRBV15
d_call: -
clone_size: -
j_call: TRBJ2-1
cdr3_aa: CATSRGVDYNEQFF
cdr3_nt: TGTGCCACCAGCAGGGGTGTAGACTACAATGAGCAGTTCTTC

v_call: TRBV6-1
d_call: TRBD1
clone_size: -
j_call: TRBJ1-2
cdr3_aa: CASGETGVFSYTF
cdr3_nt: TGTGCCAGTGGGGAGACAGGGGTTTTCTCCTACACCTTC

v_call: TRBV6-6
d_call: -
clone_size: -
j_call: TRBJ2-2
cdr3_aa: CASSLAQNTVELFF
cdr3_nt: TGTGCCAGCAGCCTCGCACAGAACACCGTGGAGCTGTTTTTT

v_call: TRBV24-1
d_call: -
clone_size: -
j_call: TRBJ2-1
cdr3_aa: CATSAVGDSYNEQFF
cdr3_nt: TGTGCCACCAGTGCCGTCGGGGATTCATACAATGAGCAGTTCTTC